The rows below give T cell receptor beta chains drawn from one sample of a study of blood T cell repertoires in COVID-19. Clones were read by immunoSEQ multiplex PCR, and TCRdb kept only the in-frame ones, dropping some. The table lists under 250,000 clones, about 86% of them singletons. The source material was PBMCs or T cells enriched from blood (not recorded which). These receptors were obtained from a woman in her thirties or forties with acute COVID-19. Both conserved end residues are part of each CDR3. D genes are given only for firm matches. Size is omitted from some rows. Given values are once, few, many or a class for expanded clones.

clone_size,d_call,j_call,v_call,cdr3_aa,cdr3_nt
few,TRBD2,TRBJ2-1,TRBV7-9,CASSPGLAGGPVYEQFF,TGTGCCAGCAGTCCTGGACTAGCGGGGGGGCCGGTGTATGAGCAGTTCTTC
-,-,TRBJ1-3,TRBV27,CASSLSRQPGNTIYF,TGTGCCAGCAGTTTATCGAGACAGCCTGGAAACACCATATATTTT
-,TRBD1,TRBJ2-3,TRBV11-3,CASSVGQGTTDTQYF,TGTGCCAGCAGCGTTGGACAGGGAACTACAGATACGCAGTATTTT
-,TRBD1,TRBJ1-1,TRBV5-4,CASSLSRQGLGEAFF,TGTGCCAGCAGCTTGTCGAGACAGGGGTTGGGTGAAGCTTTCTTT
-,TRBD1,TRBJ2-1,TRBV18,CASSKNRGQVYNEQFF,TGTGCCAGCTCGAAAAACAGGGGGCAGGTCTACAATGAGCAGTTCTTC
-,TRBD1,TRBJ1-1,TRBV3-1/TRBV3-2,CASSHFRQGDTEAFF,TGTGCCAGCAGCCACTTTAGACAGGGTGACACTGAAGCTTTCTTT
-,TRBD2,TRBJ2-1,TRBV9,CASSEGTLGGGEQFF,TGTGCCAGCAGCGAGGGTACGCTCGGGGGAGGGGAGCAGTTCTTC
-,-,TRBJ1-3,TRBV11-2,CASSLVEGSWSGNTIYF,TGTGCCAGCAGCTTAGTGGAGGGCTCGTGGTCTGGAAACACCATATATTTT
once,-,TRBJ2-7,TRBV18,CASSPPWGVYEQYF,TGTGCCAGCTCACCACCGTGGGGAGTGTACGAGCAGTACTTC
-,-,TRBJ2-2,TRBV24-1,CATSDVTGTRNTGELFF,TGTGCCACCAGTGACGTTACCGGGACACGGAACACCGGGGAGCTGTTTTTT
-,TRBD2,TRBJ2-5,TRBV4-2,CASSQGGDPGETQYF,TGTGCCAGCAGCCAGGGAGGGGATCCTGGGGAGACCCAGTACTTC
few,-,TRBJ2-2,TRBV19,CASSRPGGPGELFF,TGTGCCAGTAGTAGACCGGGGGGCCCAGGGGAGCTGTTTTTT
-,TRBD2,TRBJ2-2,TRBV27,CASSPTPLAGNTGELFF,TGTGCCAGCAGTCCCACCCCGCTAGCGGGGAACACCGGGGAGCTGTTTTTT
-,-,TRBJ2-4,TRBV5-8,CASYLGRAKNIQYF,TGTGCCAGCTACTTGGGGAGGGCCAAAAACATTCAGTACTTC
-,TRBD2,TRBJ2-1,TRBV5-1,CASSWTSGSDEQFF,TGCGCCAGCAGCTGGACTAGCGGGAGCGATGAGCAGTTCTTC
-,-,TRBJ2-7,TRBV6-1,CASSDRSVSYEQYF,TGTGCCAGCAGTGACAGGTCGGTCTCCTACGAGCAGTACTTC
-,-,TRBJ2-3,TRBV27,CASSPDRWGTPTDTQYF,TGTGCCAGCAGTCCCGACCGGTGGGGGACACCTACAGATACGCAGTATTTT
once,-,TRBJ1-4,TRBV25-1,CASSESGSSEKLFF,TGTGCCAGCAGTGAATCCGGGTCCAGCGAAAAACTGTTTTTT
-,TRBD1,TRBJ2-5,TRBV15,CATSRTRDSQETQYF,TGTGCCACCAGTCGCACCCGGGACAGTCAAGAGACCCAGTACTTC
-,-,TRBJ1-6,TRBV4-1,CASSQVGASSSPLHF,TGCGCCAGCAGCCAAGTAGGGGCCAGTAGTTCACCCCTCCACTTT
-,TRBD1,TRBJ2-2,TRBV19,CATGTGGLGELFF,TGTGCCACCGGGACAGGGGGCCTCGGGGAGCTGTTTTTT
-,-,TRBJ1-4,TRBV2,CASSTNRVGEKLFF,TGTGCCAGCAGTACTAACAGGGTAGGGGAAAAACTGTTTTTT
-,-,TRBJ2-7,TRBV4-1,CASSRTTIYEQYF,TGCGCCAGCAGCCGGACTACTATCTACGAGCAGTACTTC
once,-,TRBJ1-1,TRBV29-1,CSVTRGGYTEAFF,TGCAGCGTTACTAGGGGAGGATACACTGAAGCTTTCTTT
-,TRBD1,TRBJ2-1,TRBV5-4,CASSPDRDRGINEQFF,TGTGCCAGCAGCCCGGACCGGGACAGGGGGATCAATGAGCAGTTCTTC
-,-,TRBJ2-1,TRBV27,CASSLLVGSYNEQFF,TGTGCCAGCAGCTTACTTGTCGGGAGCTACAATGAGCAGTTCTTC
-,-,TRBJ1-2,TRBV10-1,CASSSQGRYGYTF,TGCGCCAGCAGTTCACAGGGACGCTATGGCTACACCTTC
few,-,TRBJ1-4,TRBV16,CASSQFTTEKLFF,TGTGCCAGCAGCCAATTCACAACTGAAAAACTGTTTTTT
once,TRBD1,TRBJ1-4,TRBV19,CASSEQGAARKLFF,TGTGCCAGTAGTGAACAGGGGGCGGCGAGAAAACTGTTTTTT
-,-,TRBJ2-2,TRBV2,CALGGGAGELFF,TGTGCCCTAGGGGGGGGCGCCGGGGAGCTGTTTTTT
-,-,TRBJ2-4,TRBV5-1,CASSLGERNIQYF,TGCGCCAGCAGCTTGGGGGAGAGAAACATTCAGTACTTC
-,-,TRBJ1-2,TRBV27,CASSFLPGSPDGRGYGYTF,TGTGCCAGCAGTTTCCTCCCCGGCAGTCCCGATGGGCGGGGCTATGGCTACACCTTC
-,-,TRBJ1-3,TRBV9,CASSVGQTAGNTIYF,TGTGCCAGCAGCGTAGGACAGACTGCTGGAAACACCATATATTTT
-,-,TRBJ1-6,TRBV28,CASSFGRVASPLHF,TGTGCCAGCAGTTTTGGCCGGGTCGCTTCACCCCTCCACTTT
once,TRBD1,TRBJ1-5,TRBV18,CASSPGQGRLGGGNQPQHF,TGTGCCAGCTCACCCGGACAGGGAAGACTTGGGGGAGGCAATCAGCCCCAGCATTTT
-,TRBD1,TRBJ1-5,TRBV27,CASSPWPPPGQSNQPQHF,TGTGCCAGCAGTCCATGGCCTCCCCCGGGACAGAGCAATCAGCCCCAGCATTTT